Described below is a single T cell receptor beta chain sequence and its context. This record belongs to a study of blood T cell repertoires in COVID-19. Study summary: Sources were T cells, B-cell-depleted T cells, or PBMCs; the material itself was cDNA or gDNA.

There are 14 residues in the CDR3. Per germline, CDR1 MNHEY and CDR2 SMNVEV (reference sequence). Trimming stripped 3 bases from V and 3 bases from J, with 11 bases between. In the original processing: How many nucleated cells were present was estimated from reference gene primer amplification. TCRdb's copy holds only in-frame clones and misses some; the assay was immunoSEQ multiplex PCR. V and J calls and clone size are as listed in that table; D and trimming were resolved from the DNA. The table includes over 110,000 clones, 65% to 80% detected once. The chain is built from TRBV27 and TRBJ1-1; no firm D call. The sequencing sample was made of peripheral blood. This clonotype originated in a man aged 55 to 70 with acute or convalescent COVID-19. The CDR3 sequence: CASSLHGEDTEAFF. In nucleotides, the CDR3 is TGTGCCAGCAGTTTGCACGGCGAGGACACTGAAGCTTTCTTT.